This T cell receptor beta chain was sequenced for a study of T-cell reconstitution after alpha-beta-depleted transplantation in children. Germline assignment: CDR1 SNHLY and CDR2 FYNNEI. The CDR3 runs 15 residues. V lost 2 bases to trimming and J lost 2 bases; unmatched junction nucleotides: 5. Unique molecular identifiers featured in how the TCRbeta library was prepared. Each CDR3 protein gets one entry after TCRdb re-called the PCR reads with MiXCR. The data show more than 400,000 distinct CDR3 sequences, with roughly 44% seen just once and roughly a quarter held by the top ten. Overall study results and limits: Surviving thymic progenitors and recipient T cells were the source of high TCRbeta diversity at day 60 in some patients. Alpha-beta T cells present about two months after transplant were reported to originate from several hundred expanded graft clones. Newly produced T cells mostly accounted for T-cell counts and diversity one year post-transplant.

This clonotype has just a few counts. Its antigen is unknown. The sample in question was PBMCs, obtained before TCRalphabeta/CD19-depleted stem cell transplant. The chain carries TRBV2 and TRBJ2-7; TRBD1 aligns across 8 bases. The clonotype was recovered from a girl aged 2 to 9 with aplastic anemia, due to receive a stem cell transplant. Here the CDR3 DNA reads TGTGCCAGCAGTGAAAGCCGACAGGGGCCCTACGAGCAGTACTTC. It encodes CASSESRQGPYEQYF.